Listed below are T cell receptor beta chains from one sample, sequenced in a study of human CD8 memory T cell subsets. Reanalyzing the 5' RACE reads, TCRdb keeps one entry per CDR3 protein, without DNA. Its table lists 6,000 to 8,500 distinct CDR3 sequences. Sequencing was carried out using CD8+ T cells from PBMCs. All receptors derive from a human donor in good health. The CDR3 runs from the conserved cysteine through the conserved F or W. Only some rows state a clone size, as once, few, many or a class for expanded clones.

cdr3_aa: CASSDLYEQYF
j_call: TRBJ2-7
v_call: TRBV10-2
clone_size: .

cdr3_aa: CASSRRGEQFF
j_call: TRBJ2-1
v_call: TRBV13
clone_size: .

cdr3_aa: CASSAGWGDSNQPQHF
j_call: TRBJ1-5
v_call: TRBV5-1
clone_size: .

cdr3_aa: CAISEQGPHQPQHF
j_call: TRBJ1-5
v_call: TRBV10-3
clone_size: .

cdr3_aa: CASSSAVGRLNTEAFF
j_call: TRBJ1-1
v_call: TRBV7-8
clone_size: medium-sized

cdr3_aa: CASSVRGAVSPPTGELFF
j_call: TRBJ2-2
v_call: TRBV9
clone_size: .

cdr3_aa: CASSQDRRGGNYEQYF
j_call: TRBJ2-7
v_call: TRBV4-3
clone_size: medium-sized

cdr3_aa: CSVEDRGWAETQYF
j_call: TRBJ2-5
v_call: TRBV29-1
clone_size: .

cdr3_aa: CSVELGLAQDNEQFF
j_call: TRBJ2-1
v_call: TRBV29-1
clone_size: .

cdr3_aa: CASSLAGTAYNEQFF
j_call: TRBJ2-1
v_call: TRBV11-2
clone_size: medium-sized

cdr3_aa: CSVEDLGSGASRRPLNTEAFF
j_call: TRBJ1-1
v_call: TRBV29-1
clone_size: .

cdr3_aa: CASSFQGLRGGNTIYF
j_call: TRBJ1-3
v_call: TRBV27
clone_size: medium-sized

cdr3_aa: CSAIFRGQPKPLANEKLFF
j_call: TRBJ1-4
v_call: TRBV20-1
clone_size: .

cdr3_aa: CASSPYAGKSDNEQFF
j_call: TRBJ2-1
v_call: TRBV7-3
clone_size: .

cdr3_aa: CASSLGVGASNEQFF
j_call: TRBJ2-1
v_call: TRBV7-9
clone_size: .

cdr3_aa: CASSPLEGGALNEQFF
j_call: TRBJ2-1
v_call: TRBV7-2
clone_size: .

cdr3_aa: CASSIGWGAGTEAFF
j_call: TRBJ1-1
v_call: TRBV19
clone_size: .

cdr3_aa: CASSQQLGLAGGFNEQFF
j_call: TRBJ2-1
v_call: TRBV4-3
clone_size: .

cdr3_aa: CASSLVPPWDRVTDTQYF
j_call: TRBJ2-3
v_call: TRBV7-9
clone_size: .

cdr3_aa: CSARDVRSTDSGNTIYF
j_call: TRBJ1-3
v_call: TRBV20-1
clone_size: .

cdr3_aa: CASSWDSLGESDTQYF
j_call: TRBJ2-3
v_call: TRBV7-8
clone_size: .

cdr3_aa: CATSRRRPGQLKLEKLFF
j_call: TRBJ1-4
v_call: TRBV15
clone_size: .

cdr3_aa: CASSAAGRGASYEQYF
j_call: TRBJ2-7
v_call: TRBV9
clone_size: .

cdr3_aa: CSVTGTSSSYEQYF
j_call: TRBJ2-7
v_call: TRBV29-1
clone_size: .

cdr3_aa: CASGSGSYNEQFF
j_call: TRBJ2-1
v_call: TRBV9
clone_size: .

cdr3_aa: CASSPRWQDEQETQYF
j_call: TRBJ2-5
v_call: TRBV11-2
clone_size: .

cdr3_aa: CSARGWVRGTEGNTIYF
j_call: TRBJ1-3
v_call: TRBV20-1
clone_size: .

cdr3_aa: CASHDRPNTEAFF
j_call: TRBJ1-1
v_call: TRBV2
clone_size: .

cdr3_aa: CSASGSGRGDQPQHF
j_call: TRBJ1-5
v_call: TRBV20-1
clone_size: .

cdr3_aa: CASSLAPTGELFF
j_call: TRBJ2-2
v_call: TRBV7-8
clone_size: .

cdr3_aa: CSVRGGTGEQYF
j_call: TRBJ2-7
v_call: TRBV29-1
clone_size: medium-sized

cdr3_aa: CASSPDDRFYEQYF
j_call: TRBJ2-7
v_call: TRBV7-9
clone_size: .

cdr3_aa: CASSWDPGGSTGELFF
j_call: TRBJ2-2
v_call: TRBV7-2
clone_size: .

cdr3_aa: CASEEGGEAFF
j_call: TRBJ1-1
v_call: TRBV30
clone_size: .

cdr3_aa: CSASEAGGYAAQETQYF
j_call: TRBJ2-5
v_call: TRBV20-1
clone_size: .

cdr3_aa: CASSFNPGGDDYGYTF
j_call: TRBJ1-2
v_call: TRBV7-6
clone_size: .

cdr3_aa: CASSQYEGLPYEQYF
j_call: TRBJ2-7
v_call: TRBV14
clone_size: medium-sized

cdr3_aa: CASSQRGPTEAFF
j_call: TRBJ1-1
v_call: TRBV4-1
clone_size: .

cdr3_aa: CASASGGSYEQYF
j_call: TRBJ2-7
v_call: TRBV27
clone_size: .

cdr3_aa: CASSFGGSYEQYF
j_call: TRBJ2-7
v_call: TRBV7-9
clone_size: .

cdr3_aa: CASSVAIGELFF
j_call: TRBJ2-2
v_call: TRBV9
clone_size: .

cdr3_aa: CASSLAWDTQYF
j_call: TRBJ2-3
v_call: TRBV7-9
clone_size: .

cdr3_aa: CASSQDRRAPYNEQFF
j_call: TRBJ2-1
v_call: TRBV4-3
clone_size: .

cdr3_aa: CASSYGTGWDTQYF
j_call: TRBJ2-3
v_call: TRBV6-6
clone_size: .

cdr3_aa: CASSLGVTNEKLFF
j_call: TRBJ1-4
v_call: TRBV7-2
clone_size: .

cdr3_aa: CASSQDTSGSSYEQYF
j_call: TRBJ2-7
v_call: TRBV4-2
clone_size: .

cdr3_aa: CASSFGTTLSYEQYF
j_call: TRBJ2-7
v_call: TRBV5-1
clone_size: medium-sized

cdr3_aa: CASSLGGISEKLFF
j_call: TRBJ1-4
v_call: TRBV7-9
clone_size: .

cdr3_aa: CASSQSSNSNQPQHF
j_call: TRBJ1-5
v_call: TRBV10-1
clone_size: .